Below are 20 T cell receptor beta chains sequenced from a single sample in a study of blood T cells in healthy people across ages. Through a sample-barcoded 5' primer and a J-beta primer mix, a second PCR was run for about 7 to 12 cycles. Each CDR3 protein is one row after TCRdb ran MiXCR on the 5' RACE reads. This table has over 500,000 distinct CDR3 sequences, approximately 52% appearing once. Sample: blood. The receptors derive from a woman over 75 in good health.

The chain couples TRBV2 to TRBJ2-7, with 10 bases identical to TRBD1. V gave up 7 bases and J gave up 3 bases; unmatched junction bases: 9. Germline V gives CDR1 SNHLY, CDR2 FYNNEI. There are 15 residues in the CDR3. Here the CDR3 reads CASTPGGTGDYEQYF. The CDR3 DNA follows: TGTGCCAGCACCCCAGGGGGGACAGGGGACTACGAGCAGTACTTC.

This clonotype was counted ten times or more. This chain joins TRBV20-1 and TRBJ2-3; weak D call: TRBD2 (6 bases). V lost 6 bases, J lost 2 bases, and 15 bases lay in between. CDR3 length: 14 amino acids. Germline lookup yields CDR1 DFQATT and CDR2 SNEGSKA (reference sequence). In DNA form, the CDR3 reads TGCAGTGCGGCCGTCAGCGGGTACACAGATACGCAGTATTTT. This gives the protein CSAAVSGYTDTQYF.

This clonotype was recorded a few times. V gene TRBV14 combines with J gene TRBJ2-5; D uncertain. Trimming pared 10 bases from V and 5 bases from J, leaving 11 bases between. Germline loops: CDR1 SGHDN, CDR2 FVKESK. The CDR3 runs 11 residues. DNA of the CDR3: TGTGCCACCTTGAAAGTCGAGACCCAGTACTTC. Translation gives CATLKVETQYF.

Concerning this clonotype: A much larger clone sits a single nucleotide away, making a read error possible. The chain links TRBV7-9 to TRBJ2-1; D is uncertain. CDR1 SEHNR and CDR2 FQNEAQ come from the germline V gene (reference sequence). The CDR3 length is 16 residues. The V end was cut by 5 bases, the J end by 4 bases, with 18 bases between. DNA of the CDR3: TGTGCCAGCAGCATCCAACGAACTCTGGTGTACAATGAGCAGTTCTTC. It specifies CASSIQRTLVYNEQFF.

A word on this clonotype: A much larger clone lies one base from this, so it may be a read error. The chain's CDR3 is CSAAVDASGNEQYF. The DNA for the CDR3 is TGCAGCGCGGCCGTGGACGCCTCGGGGAATGAGCAGTACTTC. The chain links TRBV29-1 to TRBJ2-5; tentatively, D is TRBD2 (5 bases). Deletions cut 7 bases from V and 11 bases from J, with 26 bases between. The germline V gene encodes CDR1 SQVTM and CDR2 ANQGSEA. This CDR3 has 14 residues. Looking up the rest from reference TRBV29-1 and TRBJ2-5 gives the full variable domain: SAVISQKPSRDICQRGTSLTIQCQVDSQVTMMFWYRQQPGQSLTLIATANQGSEATYESGFVIDKFPISRPNLTFSTLTVSNMSPEDSSIYLCSAAVDASGNEQYFGPGTRLLVL.

Of note for this clonotype: A single base separates this from a much larger clone, so it may be a read error. This chain links TRBV3-1 with TRBJ1-6, with TRBD1 as a possible D gene (6 bases). The CDR3 covers 15 residues. Germline lookup yields CDR1 LGHDT and CDR2 YNNKEL (reference sequence). CDR3 loop: CASSQGPQGNSPPHF. The CDR3 DNA sequence: TGTGCCAGCAGCCAAGGCCCCCAGGGGAATTCACCCCCCCACTTT.

In its sample, this clonotype was seen a few times. The rearrangement links TRBV12-3 or TRBV12-4 to TRBJ1-1; D gene uncertain. The ends were cut back, 1 base at V and 0 bases at J, with 9 bases in the middle. The CDR3 spans 15 residues. CDR3 sequence (DNA): TGTGCCAGCAGTTTAGTGAGCTACATGAACACTGAAGCTTTCTTT. Its translation: CASSLVSYMNTEAFF.

This clonotype appeared a few times. V is TRBV20-1 and J is TRBJ1-6; TRBD1 aligns across 9 bases. V trimming: 5 bases; J trimming: 6 bases; junction bases outside the gene matches: 5. The CDR3 covers 14 residues. CDR1 DFQATT and CDR2 SNEGSKA come from the germline V gene (reference sequence). The CDR3 nucleotides read TGCAGTGCTCCCCGGGACAGGGTTAATTCACCCCTCCACTTT. Encoded protein: CSAPRDRVNSPLHF.

This clonotype has only one observation. Because it lacks the conserved phenylalanine or tryptophan at the end, this CDR3 is likely a read error. In DNA, the CDR3 is TGTGCCAGCAGCCAAGGGTCACGGGGTCAGTACGAGCAGTACCTC. This translates into CASSQGSRGQYEQYL. The chain employs TRBV4-2 and TRBJ2-7; perhaps TRBD2 as D (5 bases). V was shortened by 1 base and J by 4 bases, with 14 bases between the two germline ends. CDR1 and CDR2 (germline): LGHNA, YNFKEQ. The CDR3 contains 15 residues.

This clonotype was picked up many times. The chain combines TRBV10-1 with TRBJ2-1; TRBD2 aligns across 10 bases. Germline assignment: CDR1 WNHNN and CDR2 SYGVQD (reference sequence). The CDR3 contains 15 residues. Trimming took 5 bases from V and 5 from J; bases not matched to a gene: 6. The CDR3: CASSRMTSGHNEQFF. Written as DNA, the CDR3 is TGCGCCAGCAGTAGGATGACTAGCGGGCACAATGAGCAGTTCTTC.

This clonotype was detected many times. The chain employs TRBV27 and TRBJ2-7; a possible D gene is TRBD1 (5 bases). Germline CDR1 is MNHEY and CDR2 is SMNVEV (reference sequence). V was shortened by 6 bases and J by 3 bases, with 12 bases between the two germline ends. This CDR3 region has 13 residues. The CDR3 protein is CASRPRTYYEQYF. CDR3 nucleotide sequence: TGTGCCAGCAGACCCAGGACATACTACGAGCAGTACTTC.

This sequence joins TRBV24-1 and TRBJ2-1; 8 bases are shared with TRBD1. The J call is uncertain, as TRBJ2-7 better fits the DNA end. This CDR3 is built from 15 residues. CDR1 and CDR2 from the germline V gene are KGHDR and SFDVKD. The CDR3 nucleotides are TGTGCCACCAGTGATGCCGGGACAGGTGACAATGAGCAGTACTTC. This encodes CATSDAGTGDNEQYF.

In the case of this clonotype: This clone may be a read error of a much larger clone one base away. The genes are TRBV20-1 and TRBJ2-1; D is perhaps TRBD2 (6 bases). The germline V and J ends were trimmed by 3 bases and 5 bases, with 17 bases remaining between them. Germline V CDR1 and CDR2: DFQATT, SNEGSKA (reference sequence). The CDR3 has 15 amino acids. The CDR3 sequence: CSASSDGGRNNEQFF. The CDR3 region has the DNA TGCAGTGCTAGTTCGGACGGGGGTCGGAACAATGAGCAGTTCTTC.

This clonotype was picked up one time. The chain combines TRBV7-9 with TRBJ2-1, with TRBD1 identical over 10 bases. In germline, CDR1 is SEHNR, CDR2 FQNEAQ (reference sequence). The CDR3 length is 16 residues. Unmatched junction bases numbered 9, after V lost 6 bases and J lost 4 bases. The CDR3 loop reads CASSQPTGGLYNEQFF. CDR3 sequence (DNA): TGTGCCAGCAGTCAGCCGACAGGGGGCCTTTACAATGAGCAGTTCTTC.

A remark on this clonotype: This clone may be a read error of a much larger clone one base away. This rearrangement joins TRBV27 to TRBJ2-1, with TRBD2 matching 9 bases. CDR3 length: 15 residues. The germline V gene has CDR1 MNHEY and CDR2 SMNVEV (reference sequence). V gave up 3 bases and J gave up 7 bases; unmatched junction bases: 7. DNA for the CDR3: TGTGCCAGCAGTTTCCCTGGCGGGGGGGGAAATGAGCAGTTCTTC. Translating gives CASSFPGGGGNEQFF.

CDR3 sequence (DNA): TGTGCCAGCAGACAACCACCCGGGGGGGGCTCAGACACTGAAGCTTTCTTT. Translated, it gives CASRQPPGGGSDTEAFF. V and J are TRBV28 and TRBJ1-1; weak D call: TRBD1 (6 bases). The V and J ends lost 6 bases and 3 bases respectively, with 23 bases between them. Germline V lookup: CDR1 MDHEN, CDR2 SYDVKM. The length of the CDR3 is 17 residues.

To note about this clonotype: One base away lies a much larger clone, so this may be a sequencing read error. The CDR3 spells CASRRRNNEQFF. The CDR3 DNA reads as TGTGCCAGTAGGAGGAGAAACAATGAGCAGTTCTTC. V is TRBV12-3 or TRBV12-4 and J is TRBJ2-1, with D tentatively TRBD2 (5 bases). Trimming took off 9 bases at V and 5 bases at J, with 11 bases between the two ends. The length of the CDR3 is 12 residues.

In this sample, this clonotype turned up a few times. The J gene is TRBJ2-5, the V gene TRBV7-2; 8 bases are a match to TRBD2. The CDR3 is made up of 16 amino acids. Germline-derived CDR1 and CDR2 are SGHTA and FQGNSA. The V segment lost 2 bases and the J segment 0 bases; nucleotides outside the gene matches: 5. CDR3 coding DNA: TGTGCCAGCAGCTTATTTACGGGGGGGTACCAAGAGACCCAGTACTTC. Its protein product is CASSLFTGGYQETQYF.

The chain combines TRBV20-1 with TRBJ2-1, with D perhaps matching TRBD2 (5 bases). The DNA matches TRBJ2-7 better at its end, which makes the J call doubtful. Germline CDR1 is DFQATT and CDR2 is SNEGSKA (reference sequence). The CDR3 has 17 residues. CDR3 in amino acids: CSARDTERSSSYNEQYF. CDR3 bases: TGCAGTGCTAGAGATACTGAGCGGTCGAGCTCCTACAATGAGCAGTACTTC.

This clonotype was seen at least ten times. The chain joins TRBV18 to TRBJ2-5; D uncertain. CDR1 is KGHSH, CDR2 LQKENI, per germline. Trimming cost V 0 bases and J 2 bases, with 10 bases left between them. CDR3 length: 15 residues. CDR3 protein: CASSPPRPAQETQYF. For the CDR3, the DNA is TGTGCCAGCTCACCACCCCGGCCGGCACAAGAGACCCAGTACTTC.